The rows below give T cell receptor beta chains drawn from one sample of a study of T cell responses to AZD1222 COVID-19 vaccine. This table comes from immunoSEQ multiplex PCR, and its TCRdb copy is limited to in-frame clones, with some not included. The table lists 150,000 to 200,000 clones, approximately 94% of them singletons. Sample: peripheral blood, taken 28 days after the second AZD1222 dose. Receptors originate from an adult who received the AZD1222 COVID-19 vaccine. The CDR3 runs from the conserved cysteine through the conserved F or W. D genes are given only for firm matches. Clone size, where shown, is once, few, many, or a class for clones that have expanded.

cdr3_aa cdr3_nt clone_size j_call v_call d_call
CASSITGMNTEAFF TGTGCCAGTAGTATAACAGGAATGAACACTGAAGCTTTCTTT once TRBJ1-1 TRBV19 -
CASSFGGGGSYEQYF TGTGCCAGCAGTTTTGGGGGCGGTGGATCCTACGAGCAGTACTTC - TRBJ2-7 TRBV27 -
CATSRGTGGPETQYF TGTGCCACCAGCAGAGGGACGGGGGGGCCGGAGACCCAGTACTTC - TRBJ2-5 TRBV15 TRBD2
CASRDRENTEAFF TGTGCCAGCCGAGACAGGGAGAACACTGAAGCTTTCTTT - TRBJ1-1 TRBV6-4 TRBD1
CASSQKTSGTDTQYF TGTGCCAGCAGCCAGAAGACTAGCGGCACAGATACGCAGTATTTT - TRBJ2-3 TRBV4-2 TRBD2
CASSRDGGPEDTQYF TGCGCCAGCAGCCGTGACGGGGGCCCCGAAGATACGCAGTATTTT - TRBJ2-3 TRBV5-1 -
CASLSVRLAGGSWGQETQYF TGTGCCAGCCTCTCAGTCAGGCTAGCGGGAGGGTCCTGGGGTCAAGAGACCCAGTACTTC - TRBJ2-5 TRBV9 TRBD2
CASRVGLYTGELFF TGTGCCAGTCGTGTGGGACTATACACCGGGGAGCTGTTTTTT - TRBJ2-2 TRBV6-5 TRBD2
CASSPVGLNSYEQYF TGTGCCAGCTCACCTGTAGGACTGAATTCCTACGAGCAGTACTTC - TRBJ2-7 TRBV18 -
CASAGTGVYEQYF TGTGCCAGCGCCGGGACAGGGGTCTACGAGCAGTACTTC - TRBJ2-7 TRBV28 TRBD1
CAWSSGREQETQYF TGTGCCTGGAGTAGCGGGAGGGAGCAGGAGACCCAGTACTTC - TRBJ2-5 TRBV30 TRBD2
CASSSSPGTSGRYEQYF TGTGCCAGCAGTTCCTCCCCTGGGACTAGCGGGAGGTACGAGCAGTACTTC - TRBJ2-7 TRBV28 TRBD2
CASSYGTNEQFF TGTGCCAGCAGTTACGGGACTAATGAGCAGTTCTTC - TRBJ2-1 TRBV6-2/TRBV6-3 -
CASSFDRGSYGYTF TGTGCCAGCAGCTTTGACAGGGGCTCCTATGGCTACACCTTC - TRBJ1-2 TRBV11-2 TRBD1
CASSPRVDYSYEQYF TGCGCCAGCAGCCCTAGAGTGGACTACTCCTACGAGCAGTACTTC - TRBJ2-7 TRBV4-1 -
CASSSAGGGGYTF TGTGCCAGCAGCTCGGCGGGGGGAGGCGGCTACACCTTC - TRBJ1-2 TRBV7-9 -
CASSLAGSSYNEQFF TGTGCCAGCAGCTTAGCCGGGAGCTCCTACAATGAGCAGTTCTTC - TRBJ2-1 TRBV7-9 -
CASSRTSGRNEQYF TGTGCCAGCAGCAGGACTAGCGGGAGGAACGAGCAGTACTTC - TRBJ2-7 TRBV6-5 TRBD2
CASSPVGSSGSYNEQFF TGTGCCAGCTCACCAGTTGGAAGTAGCGGGAGCTACAATGAGCAGTTCTTC few TRBJ2-1 TRBV18 TRBD2
CATGAGRNEQYF TGTGCCACGGGGGCAGGGAGGAACGAGCAGTACTTC - TRBJ2-7 TRBV24-1 -
CSVLGGGGYTF TGCAGCGTTCTGGGCGGTGGTGGCTACACCTTC - TRBJ1-2 TRBV29-1 -
CASSLWAASSTDTQYF TGTGCCAGCAGTTTATGGGCCGCCTCTAGCACAGATACGCAGTATTTT - TRBJ2-3 TRBV27 -
CASSPEGAEAFF TGTGCCAGCAGCCCGGAGGGGGCTGAAGCTTTCTTT - TRBJ1-1 TRBV7-9 -
CASSPIRTALNTEAFF TGTGCCAGCAGCCCTATTAGGACAGCACTCAACACTGAAGCTTTCTTT - TRBJ1-1 TRBV6-2/TRBV6-3 -
CASSREGEKLFF TGTGCCAGCAGTCGCGAGGGTGAAAAACTGTTTTTT - TRBJ1-4 TRBV6-5 -
CASSLSRLEAEDTQYF TGTGCCAGCAGCTTATCAAGACTCGAAGCAGAGGATACGCAGTATTTT - TRBJ2-3 TRBV7-9 -
CASSGTGGEQYF TGTGCCAGCTCAGGGACTGGTGGCGAGCAGTACTTC once TRBJ2-7 TRBV18 -
CASSYRGRLDGYTF TGTGCCAGCAGTTACAGGGGGCGTCTCGACGGCTACACCTTC - TRBJ1-2 TRBV6-5 TRBD1